What follows is one T cell receptor beta chain and its context. In the authors' workflow: Reference gene primer amplification gave nucleated cell count estimates. Only in-frame clones appear in the TCRdb table, and some are missing; sequencing was by immunoSEQ multiplex PCR. The DNA was the basis for D and trimming; V, J and clone size are from that table. The table records over 90,000 clones, 84% of them present only once. These data are taken from a study of blood T cell repertoires in COVID-19. The overall study: The United States, Italy and Spain supplied acute and convalescent COVID-19 samples.

V was pared by 0 bases and J by 3 bases, with 15 bases between. Germline-derived CDR1 and CDR2 are SEHNR and FQNEAQ (reference sequence). CDR3 length: 17 residues. The source is a human donor in a cohort sampled during active or convalescent COVID-19. Sequencing used peripheral blood. The rearrangement joins TRBV7-9 to TRBJ1-5; D remains ambiguous. The CDR3 sequence is CASSLAVGGHYNQPQHF. The CDR3 region has the DNA TGTGCCAGCAGCTTAGCGGTTGGAGGGCACTACAATCAGCCCCAGCATTTT.